This record covers a single T cell receptor (beta chain). Its antigen is as yet unknown. At one of its ends the junction is not consistent with the germline gene, which may arise from a read error. The diagnoses drew upon clinical symptoms, serum thyroxine and TRAb, thyroid ultrasound and orbital computed tomography. The investigators amplified TCR beta CDR3 regions from RNA transcripts. Primed by the HTBI set, a first-round RT-PCR was run on the TCR CDR3. TCRdb re-called the multiplex PCR reads with MiXCR, one entry per CDR3 protein. In the table there are approximately 870,000 distinct CDR3 sequences, 38% of which are singletons. This CDR3 has 15 residues. Germline CDR1 is SGHRS and CDR2 is YFSETQ. The data originate from a study of T cells in Graves' hyperthyroidism and ophthalmopathy. Broader study findings: Most thyroid clonotypes that were expanded above 0.001 also turned up in blood.

Specimen: blood. The chain joins TRBV5-1 to TRBJ1-1; D perhaps matches TRBD1 (6 bases). The receptor was isolated from a man aged 18 to 35 with Graves' hyperthyroidism. The CDR3 DNA reads TGTGCCAGCCGACCACAACAGGGAGCAAACACTGAAGCTTTCTTT. The encoded protein is CASRPQQGANTEAFF.